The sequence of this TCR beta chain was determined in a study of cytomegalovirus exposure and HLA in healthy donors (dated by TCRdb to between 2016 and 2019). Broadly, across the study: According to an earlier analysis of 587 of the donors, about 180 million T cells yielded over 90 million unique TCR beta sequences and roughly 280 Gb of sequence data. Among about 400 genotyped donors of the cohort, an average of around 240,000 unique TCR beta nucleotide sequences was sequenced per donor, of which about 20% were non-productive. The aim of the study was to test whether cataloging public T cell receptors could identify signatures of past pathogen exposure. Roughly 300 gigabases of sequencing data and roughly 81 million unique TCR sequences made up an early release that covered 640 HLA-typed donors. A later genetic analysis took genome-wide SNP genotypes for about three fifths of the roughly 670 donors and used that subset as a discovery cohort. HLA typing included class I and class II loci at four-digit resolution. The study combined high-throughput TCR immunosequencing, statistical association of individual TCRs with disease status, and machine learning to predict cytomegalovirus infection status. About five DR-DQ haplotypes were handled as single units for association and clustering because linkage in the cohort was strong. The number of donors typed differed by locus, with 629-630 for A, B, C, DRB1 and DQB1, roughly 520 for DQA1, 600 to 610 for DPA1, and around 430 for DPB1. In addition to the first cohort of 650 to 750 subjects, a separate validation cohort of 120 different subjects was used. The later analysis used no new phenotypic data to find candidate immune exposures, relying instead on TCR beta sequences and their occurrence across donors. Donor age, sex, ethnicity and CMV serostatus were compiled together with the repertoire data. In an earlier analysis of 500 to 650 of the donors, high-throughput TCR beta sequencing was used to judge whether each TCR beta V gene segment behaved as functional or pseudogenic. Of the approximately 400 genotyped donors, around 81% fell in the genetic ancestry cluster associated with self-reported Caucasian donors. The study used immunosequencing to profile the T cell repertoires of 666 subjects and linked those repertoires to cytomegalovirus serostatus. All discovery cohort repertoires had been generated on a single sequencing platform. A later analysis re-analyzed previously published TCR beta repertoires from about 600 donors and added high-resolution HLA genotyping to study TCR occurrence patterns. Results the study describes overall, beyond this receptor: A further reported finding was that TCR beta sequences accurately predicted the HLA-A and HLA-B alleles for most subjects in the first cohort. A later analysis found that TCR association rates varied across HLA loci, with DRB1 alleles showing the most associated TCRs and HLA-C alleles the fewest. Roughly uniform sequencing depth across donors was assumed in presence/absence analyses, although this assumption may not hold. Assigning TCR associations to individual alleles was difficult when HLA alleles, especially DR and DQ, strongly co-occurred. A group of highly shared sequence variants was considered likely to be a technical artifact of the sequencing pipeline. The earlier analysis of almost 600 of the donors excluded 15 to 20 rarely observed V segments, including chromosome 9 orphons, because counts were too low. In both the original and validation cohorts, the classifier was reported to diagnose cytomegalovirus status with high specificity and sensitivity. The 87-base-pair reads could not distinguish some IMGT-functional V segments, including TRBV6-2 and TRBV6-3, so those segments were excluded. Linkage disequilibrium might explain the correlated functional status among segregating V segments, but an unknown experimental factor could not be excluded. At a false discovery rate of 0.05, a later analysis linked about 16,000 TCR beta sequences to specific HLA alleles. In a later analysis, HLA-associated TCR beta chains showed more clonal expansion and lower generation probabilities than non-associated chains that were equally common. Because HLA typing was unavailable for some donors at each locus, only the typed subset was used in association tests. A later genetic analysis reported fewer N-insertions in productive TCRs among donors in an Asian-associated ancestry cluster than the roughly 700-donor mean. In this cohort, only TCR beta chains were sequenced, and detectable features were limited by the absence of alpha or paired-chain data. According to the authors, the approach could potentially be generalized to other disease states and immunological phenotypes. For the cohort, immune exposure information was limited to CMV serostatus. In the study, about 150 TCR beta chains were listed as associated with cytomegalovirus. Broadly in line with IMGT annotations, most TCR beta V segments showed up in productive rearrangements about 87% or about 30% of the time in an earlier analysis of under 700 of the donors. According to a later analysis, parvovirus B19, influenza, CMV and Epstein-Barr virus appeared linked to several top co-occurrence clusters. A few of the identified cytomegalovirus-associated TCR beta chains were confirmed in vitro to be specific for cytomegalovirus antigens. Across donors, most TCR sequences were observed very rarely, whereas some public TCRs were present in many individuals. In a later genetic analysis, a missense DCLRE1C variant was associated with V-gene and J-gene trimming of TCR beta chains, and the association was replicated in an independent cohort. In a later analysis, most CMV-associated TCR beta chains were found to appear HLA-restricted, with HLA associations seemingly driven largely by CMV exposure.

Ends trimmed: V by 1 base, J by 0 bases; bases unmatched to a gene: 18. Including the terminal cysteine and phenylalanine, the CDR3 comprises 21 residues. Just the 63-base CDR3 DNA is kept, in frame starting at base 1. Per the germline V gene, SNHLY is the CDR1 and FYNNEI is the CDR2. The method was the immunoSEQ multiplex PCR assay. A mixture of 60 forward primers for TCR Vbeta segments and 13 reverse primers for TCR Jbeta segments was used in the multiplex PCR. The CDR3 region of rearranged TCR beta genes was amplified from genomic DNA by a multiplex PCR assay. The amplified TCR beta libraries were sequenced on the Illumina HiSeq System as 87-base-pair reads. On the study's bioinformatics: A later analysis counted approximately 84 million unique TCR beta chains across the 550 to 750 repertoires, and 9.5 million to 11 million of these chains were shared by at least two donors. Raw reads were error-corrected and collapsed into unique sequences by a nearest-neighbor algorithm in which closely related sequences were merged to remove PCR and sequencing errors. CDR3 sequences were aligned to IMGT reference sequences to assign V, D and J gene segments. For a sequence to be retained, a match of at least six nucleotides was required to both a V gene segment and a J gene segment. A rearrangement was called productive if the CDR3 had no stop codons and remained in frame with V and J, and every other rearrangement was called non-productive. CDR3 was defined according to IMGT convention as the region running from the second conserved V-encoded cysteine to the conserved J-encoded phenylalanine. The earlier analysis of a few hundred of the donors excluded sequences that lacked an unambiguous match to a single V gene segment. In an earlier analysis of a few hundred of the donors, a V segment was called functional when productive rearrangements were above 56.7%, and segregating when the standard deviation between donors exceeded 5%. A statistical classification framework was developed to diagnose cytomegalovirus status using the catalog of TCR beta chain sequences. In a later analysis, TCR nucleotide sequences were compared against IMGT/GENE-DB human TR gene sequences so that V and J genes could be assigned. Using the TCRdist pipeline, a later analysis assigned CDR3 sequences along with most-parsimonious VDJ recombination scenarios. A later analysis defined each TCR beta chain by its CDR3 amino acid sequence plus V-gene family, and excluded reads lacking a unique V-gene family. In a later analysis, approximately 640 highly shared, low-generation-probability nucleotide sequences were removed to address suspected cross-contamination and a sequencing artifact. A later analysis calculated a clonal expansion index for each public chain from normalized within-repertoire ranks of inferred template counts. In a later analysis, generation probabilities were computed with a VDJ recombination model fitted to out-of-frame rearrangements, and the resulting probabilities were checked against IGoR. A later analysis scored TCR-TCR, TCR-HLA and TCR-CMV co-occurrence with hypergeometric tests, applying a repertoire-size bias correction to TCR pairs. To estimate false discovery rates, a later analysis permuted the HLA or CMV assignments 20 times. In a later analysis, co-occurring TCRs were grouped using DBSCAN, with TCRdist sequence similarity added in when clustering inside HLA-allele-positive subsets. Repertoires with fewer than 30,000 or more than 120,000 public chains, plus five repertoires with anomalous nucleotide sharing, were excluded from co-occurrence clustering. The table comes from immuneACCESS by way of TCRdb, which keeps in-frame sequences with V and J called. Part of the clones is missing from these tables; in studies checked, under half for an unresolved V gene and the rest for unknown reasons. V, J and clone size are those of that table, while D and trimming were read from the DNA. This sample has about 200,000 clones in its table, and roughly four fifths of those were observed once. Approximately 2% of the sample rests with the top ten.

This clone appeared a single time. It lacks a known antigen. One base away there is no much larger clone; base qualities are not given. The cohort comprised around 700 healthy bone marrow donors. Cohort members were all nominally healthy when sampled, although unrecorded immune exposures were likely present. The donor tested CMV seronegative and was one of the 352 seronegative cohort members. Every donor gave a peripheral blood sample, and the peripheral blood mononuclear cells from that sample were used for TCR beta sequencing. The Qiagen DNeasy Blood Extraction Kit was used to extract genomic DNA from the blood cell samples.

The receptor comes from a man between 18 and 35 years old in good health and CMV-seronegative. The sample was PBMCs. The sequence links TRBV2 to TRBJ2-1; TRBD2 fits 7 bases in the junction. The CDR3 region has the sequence CASSEGLGGGRFHSSYNEQFF. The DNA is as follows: TGTGCCAGCAGTGAAGGGTTGGGCGGGGGAAGGTTCCATAGCTCCTACAATGAGCAGTTCTTC. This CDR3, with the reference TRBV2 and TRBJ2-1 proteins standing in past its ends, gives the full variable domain EPEVTQTPSHQVTQMGQEVILRCVPISNHLYFYWYRQILGQKVEFLVSFYNNEISEKSEIFDDQFSVERPDGSNFTLKIRSTKLEDSAMYFCASSEGLGGGRFHSSYNEQFFGPGTRLTVL.